This T cell receptor beta chain was recorded in a study of OX40 agonist ivuxolimab in advanced cancers. Looking at the study overall: Averaging about 60 years in age, with a range of roughly 20 to 79, the cohort was 80% to 90% male.

This clone has only a few counts. The repertoire was sequenced with immunoSEQ multiplex PCR; TCRdb's copy has only in-frame clones and lacks some. Counted here are tens of thousands of clones, nearly 85% occurring once; the ten biggest clones make up roughly 3.2%. This CDR3 is 15 amino acids long. Germline CDR1 SGHRS, CDR2 YFSETQ. After removal of 0 bases from V and 9 bases from J, the junction contained 4 bases not matched to a gene. The source is an adult with an advanced solid tumor such as melanoma, head and neck, liver or kidney cancer. The source was CD4+ or CD8+ T cells sorted from blood, collected in a trial of the OX40 agonist ivuxolimab. This sequence joins TRBV5-1 and TRBJ1-6; 9 nucleotides agree with TRBD1. The CDR3 reads CASSLAGTGSSPLHF. The CDR3 nucleotides read TGCGCCAGCAGCTTGGCCGGGACAGGGAGTTCACCCCTCCACTTT.